The clone carrying this T cell receptor (beta chain) was counted ten times or more. The data belong to a study of T cells in Graves' hyperthyroidism and ophthalmopathy. From RNA transcripts, TCR beta CDR3 regions were amplified. In the first-round RT-PCR of the TCR CDR3, the HTBI primer set was used. Using its own MiXCR run on the multiplex PCR reads, TCRdb lists one record per CDR3 protein. The sample lists approximately 510,000 distinct CDR3 sequences; 40% to 55% were seen once. V was pared by 0 bases and J by 8 bases, with 13 bases between. Germline V gene sequence: CDR1 LNHNV, CDR2 YYDKDF (reference sequence). This CDR3 region has 14 residues.

The clonotype originates from an adult woman with Graves' disease, either hyperthyroidism or ophthalmopathy (not recorded which). The genes are TRBV15 and TRBJ1-1; no reliable D call. Sequenced: peripheral blood or thyroid tissue (not recorded which). The CDR3 DNA is TGTGCCACCAGCAGAGATGTTTTGGCGGCAGAAGCTTTCTTT. As protein: CATSRDVLAAEAFF.